Listed below are T cell receptor beta chains from one sample, sequenced in a study of T cells in Graves' hyperthyroidism and ophthalmopathy. TCRdb fed the multiplex PCR reads into MiXCR, producing one record per CDR3 protein. Of some 500,000 distinct CDR3 sequences in the sample, 15% to 20% were seen once. Sequencing used blood. Source of these receptors: a woman aged 30 to 39 with Graves' ophthalmopathy. Each CDR3 is given with its conserved first and last residue. A D gene is named only where the DNA matches it firmly. Clone sizes are given selectively: once, few, many, or a class where the clone is expanded.

clone_size j_call d_call v_call cdr3_aa cdr3_nt
few TRBJ1-6 TRBD1 TRBV10-3 CAISGDRSNSPLHF TGTGCCATCAGCGGGGACAGATCTAATTCACCCCTCCACTTT
many TRBJ2-5 NA TRBV7-9 CASSLAVIGGRRETQYF TGTGCCAGCAGCTTAGCGGTGATCGGGGGCCGGCGAGAGACCCAGTACTTC
many TRBJ2-2 TRBD2 TRBV7-3 CASSSTSGANTGELFF TGTGCCAGCAGCTCAACTAGCGGGGCGAACACCGGGGAGCTGTTTTTT
many TRBJ2-1 TRBD2 TRBV12-3/TRBV12-4 CASIPRGERGSYNEQFF TGTGCCAGCATCCCTCGGGGGGAGAGGGGCTCCTACAATGAGCAGTTCTTC
NA TRBJ1-2 TRBD1 TRBV25-1 CASSPTGGTGTNYGYTF TGTGCCAGCAGTCCCACGGGCGGGACAGGGACAAACTATGGCTACACCTTC
NA TRBJ2-5 NA TRBV15 CATSRDQGGETQYF TGTGCCACCAGCAGAGATCAGGGAGGCGAGACCCAGTACTTC
many TRBJ2-1 TRBD2 TRBV30 CAWAGLAGWYNEQFF TGTGCCTGGGCCGGACTAGCGGGTTGGTACAATGAGCAGTTCTTC
many TRBJ2-3 TRBD2 TRBV20-1 CSAISGRALDTQYF TGCAGTGCTATTAGCGGGAGGGCGTTGGATACGCAGTATTTT
NA TRBJ2-3 TRBD2 TRBV5-6 CASTLLAGVSDTQYF TGTGCCAGCACCCTTCTAGCGGGAGTCTCGGATACGCAGTATTTT
many TRBJ1-2 NA TRBV20-1 CSASRQGVGYTF TGCAGTGCTTCAAGGCAGGGTGTGGGCTACACCTTC
many TRBJ2-3 TRBD1 TRBV20-1 CSASDRGPDTQYF TGCAGTGCTAGCGACAGGGGGCCTGATACGCAGTATTTT
few TRBJ2-5 NA TRBV6-2/TRBV6-3 CASGEGLQTQYF TGTGCCAGCGGAGAGGGACTGCAGACCCAGTACTTC
many TRBJ2-5 TRBD2 TRBV28 CASSFESGRVEETQYF TGTGCCAGCAGTTTTGAGAGCGGGAGAGTGGAAGAGACCCAGTACTTC
NA TRBJ1-1 NA TRBV28 CASIHSYDRWGNEAFF TGTGCCAGCATCCATTCTTACGACAGGTGGGGTAATGAAGCTTTCTTT
few TRBJ2-7 TRBD1 TRBV6-1 CASSDLDRDYEQYF TGTGCCAGCAGTGACCTGGACAGGGACTACGAGCAGTACTTC
few TRBJ2-3 TRBD2 TRBV4-1 CASSQEGGFLGTDTQYF TGCGCCAGCAGCCAAGAGGGAGGGTTCCTCGGCACAGATACGCAGTATTTT
NA TRBJ2-3 NA TRBV4-2 CASSQDPLVDTQYF TGTGCCAGCAGCCAAGATCCCTTAGTAGATACGCAGTATTTT
NA TRBJ1-1 NA TRBV28 CASSSDWTLNTEAFF TGTGCCAGCAGTTCTGACTGGACCCTGAACACTGAAGCTTTCTTT
many TRBJ2-7 TRBD2 TRBV6-1 CASSQTTSGTYEQYF TGTGCCAGCAGTCAAACCACTAGCGGAACGTACGAGCAGTACTTC
many TRBJ2-7 NA TRBV3-1 CASSFSLGNEQYF TGTGCCAGCAGCTTTTCGCTGGGGAACGAGCAGTACTTC
NA TRBJ1-4 TRBD1 TRBV29-1 CSVGTQGAWGEKLFF TGCAGCGTCGGCACCCAGGGGGCGTGGGGTGAAAAACTGTTTTTT
NA TRBJ1-3 NA TRBV2 CASSYNDYAGGNTIYF TGTGCCAGCAGTTACAACGACTACGCGGGCGGAAACACCATATATTTT
many TRBJ1-1 TRBD1 TRBV2 CASSRDRDGIMRGTEAFF TGTGCCAGCAGTCGAGACAGGGATGGGATAATGAGAGGTACTGAAGCTTTCTTT
many TRBJ2-7 TRBD1 TRBV28 CASSQTGGVDHFYEQYF TGTGCCAGCAGCCAGACAGGGGGCGTCGACCACTTCTACGAGCAGTACTTC
many TRBJ1-1 NA TRBV5-5 CASTEGSPLTTEAFF TGTGCCAGCACTGAAGGATCCCCCCTGACCACTGAAGCTTTCTTT
few TRBJ2-1 NA TRBV4-3 CASRTDLRSYNEQFF TGCGCCAGCCGTACGGACCTCCGCTCCTACAATGAGCAGTTCTTC
many TRBJ2-7 NA TRBV6-1 CASRGIRRSSYEQYF TGTGCCAGCAGAGGTATAAGACGGAGCTCCTACGAGCAGTACTTC
many TRBJ1-1 NA TRBV6-2/TRBV6-3 CASSTGGPEAFF TGTGCCAGCTCAACTGGAGGGCCTGAAGCTTTCTTT
NA TRBJ2-7 TRBD2 TRBV7-2 CASSLTVTSGRMEQYF TGTGCCAGCAGCTTAACCGTGACTAGCGGGAGAATGGAGCAGTACTTC
NA TRBJ2-2 TRBD2 TRBV6-2/TRBV6-3 CASTNPGLAGVGTGELFF TGTGCCAGCACCAACCCGGGACTAGCGGGAGTGGGAACCGGGGAGCTGTTTTTT
few TRBJ2-7 NA TRBV7-9 CASSDRGSTYEQYF TGTGCCAGCAGCGACCGCGGCTCAACCTACGAGCAGTACTTC
NA TRBJ2-3 TRBD2 TRBV5-1 CASSLVSGGSRSDTQYF TGCGCCAGCAGCTTGGTCTCGGGCGGGAGTAGGTCAGATACGCAGTATTTT
many TRBJ2-7 NA TRBV18 CASSPGQALYEQYF TGTGCCAGCTCACCGGGTCAGGCCTTATACGAGCAGTACTTC
many TRBJ2-3 NA TRBV5-1 CASSLASSSPDTQYF TGCGCCAGCAGCTTGGCCTCTTCGTCCCCAGATACGCAGTATTTT
NA TRBJ2-2 NA TRBV20-1 CSAREVWSAKGGELFF TGCAGTGCTAGAGAGGTCTGGAGCGCGAAGGGCGGGGAGCTGTTTTTT
many TRBJ2-1 NA TRBV30 CAWSDIGSYNEQFF TGTGCCTGGAGCGATATCGGCTCCTACAATGAGCAGTTCTTC
few TRBJ2-5 NA TRBV7-9 CASSFYEETQYF TGTGCCAGCAGCTTTTACGAAGAGACCCAGTACTTC
few TRBJ2-7 TRBD1 TRBV2 CASTKGRGTEQYF TGTGCCAGCACCAAGGGCAGGGGGACCGAGCAGTACTTC
NA TRBJ1-2 TRBD1 TRBV28 CASRLGQGAFGYTF TGTGCCAGCAGGCTCGGACAGGGAGCGTTCGGCTACACCTTC
few TRBJ1-6 NA TRBV3-1 CASSQDGGRPNSPLHF TGTGCCAGCAGCCAAGATGGAGGCAGGCCAAATTCACCCCTCCACTTT
many TRBJ2-2 TRBD2 TRBV6-2/TRBV6-3 CASSYKAGNGELFF TGTGCCAGCAGTTATAAAGCGGGGAACGGGGAGCTGTTTTTT
NA TRBJ2-1 NA TRBV4-1 CASSPIKLASMGQEQFF TGCGCCAGCAGCCCCATAAAGTTAGCTAGTATGGGCCAGGAGCAGTTCTTC
many TRBJ2-3 NA TRBV20-1 CSASSPVTPPRYF TGCAGTGCATCCTCCCCGGTCACCCCACCGCGGTATTTT
NA TRBJ2-2 NA TRBV30 CAWRPDRRRTYAGELFF TGTGCCTGGAGGCCGGACAGAAGAAGGACTTACGCCGGGGAGCTGTTTTTT
many TRBJ1-5 TRBD1 TRBV12-3/TRBV12-4 CASRLDRGNQPQHF TGTGCCAGCAGACTAGACAGGGGGAATCAGCCCCAGCATTTT
NA TRBJ2-1 NA TRBV28 CASRTVKNEQFF TGTGCCAGCAGAACTGTAAAAAATGAGCAGTTCTTC
many TRBJ2-5 NA TRBV12-3/TRBV12-4 CASSHASVSKTQYF TGTGCCAGCAGCCACGCCAGTGTGTCGAAGACCCAGTACTTC
few TRBJ2-5 TRBD2 TRBV4-3 CASSQGLAGILSQETQYF TGCGCCAGCAGCCAAGGACTAGCGGGCATTCTGAGCCAAGAGACCCAGTACTTC
NA TRBJ2-3 NA TRBV12-5 CASGSPYADTQYF TGTGCTAGTGGTTCCCCGTACGCGGATACGCAGTATTTT